Here is one T cell receptor (beta chain) with its context. Its antigen is unidentified. Germline CDR1 and CDR2: SNHLY and FYNNEI. This CDR3 spans 15 amino acids. The V and J ends lost 1 base and 6 bases, in that order; junction bases with no gene match: 0. This entry belongs to a study of radiotherapy plus CTLA-4 blockade in lung cancer. Each patient with chemo-refractory metastatic non-small-cell lung cancer was treated with focal radiation plus CTLA-4 blockade using ipilimumab. Study-level points and caveats: Blood TCR clones of tumor origin expanded after radiotherapy plus ipilimumab.

Sequencing used immunoSEQ multiplex PCR; TCRdb keeps in-frame clones, though not all of them. The sample records approximately 80,000 clones, roughly 74% being singletons. This rearrangement joins TRBV2 to TRBJ2-4; 13 positions match TRBD2. The sequence derives from a human donor with non-small cell lung cancer whose response to radiotherapy plus ipilimumab could not be evaluated. Sequencing was performed on peripheral blood, taken from a patient treated with radiotherapy plus ipilimumab. CDR3 in amino acids: CASSEGTSGGNIQYF. For the CDR3, the DNA is TGTGCCAGCAGTGAAGGGACTAGCGGGGGAAACATTCAGTACTTC. Together with reference TRBV2 and TRBJ2-4, the CDR3 gives the full variable domain: EPEVTQTPSHQVTQMGQEVILRCVPISNHLYFYWYRQILGQKVEFLVSFYNNEISEKSEIFDDQFSVERPDGSNFTLKIRSTKLEDSAMYFCASSEGTSGGNIQYFGAGTRLSVL.